This T cell receptor (beta chain) was recorded in a study of blood T cell repertoires in COVID-19. On the study more broadly: Acute and convalescent COVID-19 specimens originated in the United States, Italy and Spain. The analysed material was cDNA or gDNA that came from T cells, B-cell-depleted T cells, or PBMCs.

The CDR3 has 13 amino acids. The germline V gene encodes CDR1 MDHEN and CDR2 SYDVKM. The V gene lost 7 bases and the J gene lost 4 bases, with 14 bases spanning the gap. In its sample, this clone was seen many times. Per the original methods: Amplifying reference gene primers gave estimates of nucleated cell counts. Clones were read by immunoSEQ multiplex PCR, and TCRdb kept only the in-frame ones, dropping some. V, J and clone size are those of that table, while D and trimming were read from the DNA. Of 220,000 or so clones detected, more than 65% appear once; the ten largest clones hold over 2.5%. The sample consisted of peripheral blood. The source of this sequence is a young woman who had recovered from COVID-19. This sequence joins TRBV28 and TRBJ2-7; D is possibly TRBD2 (5 bases). CDR3 loop: CASTSRGWYEQYF. The CDR3, as DNA: TGTGCCAGCACTTCACGAGGGTGGTACGAGCAGTACTTC.